The clone carrying this TCR delta chain was observed a few times. Its target is unknown. The TCRdb protein comes from a much larger clone and disagrees with this DNA's translation at residue 10, likely due to a read error; the protein given here is derived from the DNA. TCRdb re-called clones from the RT-PCR reads via CATT. The sample lists roughly 1,100 delta-chain clones; less than 2% were seen once. This entry is derived from a study of gammadelta T cells in human blood. Regarding the study as a whole: Polyclonal expansion of innate γδ T cells after birth appeared microbially driven.

The ends were cut back, 0 bases at V and 0 bases at J, with 14 bases in the middle. The CDR3 is 17 residues long. Germline CDR1 is TSWWSYY and CDR2 is QGS. V is TRDV1 and J is TRDJ1; D may be TRDD3 (6 bases). Sequencing was performed on non-Vgamma9Vdelta2 gamma-delta T cells from adult blood. This TCR was recovered from a human donor. Written as DNA, the CDR3 is TGTGCTCTTGGGGAACTTCGCCGGGGATCTTACACCGATAAACTCATCTTT. It codes for CALGELRRGSYTDKLIF.